This T cell receptor (beta chain) was profiled in a study of blood T cell repertoires in COVID-19. The overall study: Material from acute and convalescent COVID-19 was sourced from the United States, Italy and Spain.

Generated by immunoSEQ multiplex PCR, the TCRdb table keeps only in-frame clones and is missing some. In the table there are about 80,000 clones, roughly 88% of which are singletons. The ends lost 1 base at V and 7 bases at J; junction bases unmatched: 0. The CDR3 has 15 residues. From germline, CDR1 is LGHDT and CDR2 YNNKEL (reference sequence). The sample consisted of peripheral blood. The TCR comes from an elderly woman with acute or convalescent COVID-19. V and J are TRBV3-1 (or the pseudogene TRBV3-2) and TRBJ2-1; TRBD2 agrees at 14 bases. The CDR3 sequence is CASSQGLAGGNEQFF. The CDR3 DNA is TGTGCCAGCAGCCAAGGACTAGCGGGAGGGAATGAGCAGTTCTTC.